This TCR beta chain was documented in a study of T cells after somatic rescue of genetic block. Germline V gene lookup returns CDR1 SNHLY and CDR2 FYNNEI. The CDR3 length is 13 residues. The V and J ends lost 3 bases and 0 bases respectively, with 3 bases between them. Profiled with immunoSEQ multiplex PCR; TCRdb holds only in-frame clones, not every one. The profile shows about 52,000 clones, approximately 96% of them singletons. The TCR was taken from a child in the first two years of life. The J gene is TRBJ1-5, the V gene TRBV2; D is unclear. What was sequenced was peripheral blood mononuclear cells (PBMCs). The CDR3 is CASSEGSNQPQHF. CDR3 DNA sequence: TGTGCCAGCAGTGAGGGTAGCAATCAGCCCCAGCATTTT.